This TCR beta chain was identified during a study of T cells in Graves' hyperthyroidism and ophthalmopathy. Points on this clonotype: The antigen is unknown.

No ophthalmopathy progression within 18 months constituted stable Graves' hyperthyroidism. Clinical symptoms, serum thyroxine, TRAb, thyroid ultrasound and orbital computed tomography established diagnosis. The germline CDR1 and CDR2 sequences are KGHSH and LQKENI. The trim removed 3 bases at V and 1 base at J, leaving 4 bases unmatched. This CDR3 spans 17 amino acids. Amplification of TCR beta CDR3 regions was performed using RNA transcripts as template. An initial round of RT-PCR targeting the TCR CDR3 relied on the HTBI primer set. MiXCR, run by TCRdb on the multiplex PCR reads, gives a single entry per CDR3 protein. The data show fewer than 550,000 distinct CDR3 sequences, 15% to 19% seen once. Findings and limits, study-wide: Ophthalmopathy was distinguished from stable hyperthyroidism by 13 V-J signatures.

The sample consisted of blood. The chain recombines TRBV18 with TRBJ2-2; 11 bases are a match to TRBD2. The receptor was isolated from a woman younger than 30 with Graves' hyperthyroidism. CDR3 DNA sequence: TGTGCCAGCTCACCCCCTAGCGGGAGGATGAACACCGGGGAGCTGTTTTTT. Translation gives CASSPPSGRMNTGELFF.